The rows below give T cell receptor beta chains drawn from one sample of a study of T cell responses to AZD1222 COVID-19 vaccine. Profiled with immunoSEQ multiplex PCR; TCRdb holds only in-frame clones, not every one. Among roughly 180,000 clones listed, roughly 94% were seen once. Sequencing used peripheral blood, obtained on day 0 of AZD1222 vaccination. The receptors stem from an adult in good health. The CDR3 runs from the conserved cysteine through the conserved F or W. A D gene is named only where the DNA matches it firmly. Clone size, where shown, is once, few, many, or a class for clones that have expanded.

J gene | CDR3 length | D gene | V gene | clone size | CDR3 DNA | CDR3 protein
TRBJ1-2 | 13 | - | TRBV5-1 | - | TGCGCCAGCAGTTTAGACCGCCCAGAGGGCTACACCTTC | CASSLDRPEGYTF
TRBJ2-7 | 14 | - | TRBV18 | - | TGTGCCAGCTCACCAGGGGCGGTCGCCTACGAGCAGTACTTC | CASSPGAVAYEQYF
TRBJ2-1 | 15 | TRBD2 | TRBV6-1 | - | TGTGCCAGCAGTGAACTAGCGGGAGGCTTGAATGAGCAGTTCTTC | CASSELAGGLNEQFF
TRBJ2-3 | 17 | TRBD1 | TRBV2 | few | TGTGCCAGCACTCCACCCAGGGGGCAGGGCAGCACAGATACGCAGTATTTT | CASTPPRGQGSTDTQYF
TRBJ2-2 | 15 | TRBD1 | TRBV6-5 | once | TGTGCCAGCGGGACAGGGGTCGGGGACACCGGGGAGCTGTTTTTT | CASGTGVGDTGELFF
TRBJ2-6 | 16 | TRBD1 | TRBV18 | - | TGTGCCAGCTCACTACAGGGGGTCTCAGGGGCCAACGTCCTGACTTTC | CASSLQGVSGANVLTF
TRBJ1-2 | 13 | TRBD1 | TRBV5-4 | - | TGTGCCAGCAGCCCGGGACAGGGCCTCGGCTACACCTTC | CASSPGQGLGYTF
TRBJ1-2 | 14 | - | TRBV7-6 | - | TGTGCCAGCAGCCGCCTGGGGAGGGGCTATGGCTACACCTTC | CASSRLGRGYGYTF
TRBJ1-1 | 12 | - | TRBV10-3 | - | TGTGCCATCAGTGAACGAGACTCTGAAGCTTTCTTT | CAISERDSEAFF
TRBJ1-1 | 13 | - | TRBV5-4 | once | TGTGCCAGCATCCAACAGCAGAACACTGAAGCTTTCTTT | CASIQQQNTEAFF
TRBJ2-7 | 13 | - | TRBV5-4 | - | TGTGCCAGCAGCCTAGGGCTCACGAACGAGCAGTACTTC | CASSLGLTNEQYF
TRBJ1-5 | 14 | - | TRBV15 | - | TGTGCCACCGGAGAGGGGATTCTTACTCAGCCCCAGCATTTT | CATGEGILTQPQHF
TRBJ1-5 | 14 | - | TRBV6-5 | - | TGTGCCAGCAGTTCAAGACAGTTGTATCAGCCCCAGCATTTT | CASSSRQLYQPQHF
TRBJ1-6 | 13 | TRBD1 | TRBV19 | - | TGTGCCAGTACCCGGGACAGACCACCACCCCTCCACTTT | CASTRDRPPPLHF
TRBJ2-3 | 16 | - | TRBV9 | - | TGTGCCAGCAGCGTAAGCCCCCTCCCCCTCACAGATACGCAGTATTTT | CASSVSPLPLTDTQYF
TRBJ2-2 | 14 | - | TRBV6-5 | - | TGTGCCAGCATTGGGGGGACGAACACCGGGGAGCTGTTTTTT | CASIGGTNTGELFF
TRBJ1-1 | 15 | - | TRBV18 | - | TGTGCCAGCTCACAAACTGAGGGCCGAACCACTGAAGCTTTCTTT | CASSQTEGRTTEAFF
TRBJ1-1 | 14 | - | TRBV4-1 | - | TGCGCCAGCAGCCAAGAAGGGTGGCTCACTGAAGCTTTCTTT | CASSQEGWLTEAFF
TRBJ1-2 | 14 | TRBD1 | TRBV28 | - | TGTGCCAGCAGCTCCGGGGCAGGGGGACTAGGCTACACCTTC | CASSSGAGGLGYTF
TRBJ2-1 | 16 | - | TRBV11-1 | - | TGTGCCAGCAGCCCCCCCAATTGGGTTGGGTCCAATGAGCAGTTCTTC | CASSPPNWVGSNEQFF
TRBJ2-5 | 12 | - | TRBV29-1 | - | TGCAGCGTTGAGGGGGAACGAGAGACCCAGTACTTC | CSVEGERETQYF
TRBJ1-5 | 15 | - | TRBV19 | - | TGTGCCAGTAGCGACCTGGGGGGGGGCAATCAGCCCCAGCATTTT | CASSDLGGGNQPQHF
TRBJ1-4 | 16 | - | TRBV14 | - | TGTGCCAGCAGCCAAGACCTGGGGGAGGGGGGTGAAAAACTGTTTTTT | CASSQDLGEGGEKLFF
TRBJ2-5 | 15 | - | TRBV5-1 | - | TGCGCCAGCAGCGGAGGGGACAGAATCCAAGAGACCCAGTACTTC | CASSGGDRIQETQYF
TRBJ1-2 | 11 | - | TRBV25-1 | once | TGTGCCAGCTCTGGGTCCTATGGCTACACCTTC | CASSGSYGYTF
TRBJ2-1 | 11 | - | TRBV6-5 | - | TGTGCCAGCAGGAGCGGTCTGAGGCAGTTCTTC | CASRSGLRQFF
TRBJ1-6 | 13 | - | TRBV3-1/TRBV3-2 | - | TGTGCCAGCAGCCAATATACAGGGTCTACCCTCCACTTT | CASSQYTGSTLHF
TRBJ1-1 | 14 | TRBD1 | TRBV5-1 | - | TGCGCCAGCAGCCCGGGACAGACCAACACTGAAGCTTTCTTT | CASSPGQTNTEAFF
TRBJ1-1 | 15 | - | TRBV28 | - | TGTGCCAGCACCACGGAGGAAGGAATGAACACTGAAGCTTTCTTT | CASTTEEGMNTEAFF
TRBJ1-3 | 15 | - | TRBV3-1/TRBV3-2 | - | TGTGCCAGCAGCCAAGGCGGTAGGATGGGAAACACCATATATTTT | CASSQGGRMGNTIYF
TRBJ1-5 | 14 | - | TRBV2 | - | TGTGCCAGCAGTCCCCAGAGTTACAATCAGCCCCAGCATTTT | CASSPQSYNQPQHF
TRBJ2-1 | 16 | TRBD2 | TRBV7-9 | - | TGTGCCAGCAGCCCGGGGGAGGGGAGTGTAAGGAATGAGCAGTTCTTC | CASSPGEGSVRNEQFF
TRBJ2-1 | 16 | - | TRBV19 | - | TGTGCCAGTAGTATAGACCCTCGGGGACCCTACAATGAGCAGTTCTTC | CASSIDPRGPYNEQFF
TRBJ1-5 | 14 | - | TRBV5-1 | - | TGCGCCAGCAGCTTAGATAGTCTTTATCAGCCCCAGCATTTT | CASSLDSLYQPQHF
TRBJ2-4 | 15 | - | TRBV30 | - | TGTGCCTGGACCCCAGGGGGGGACGGCAAAAACATTCAGTACTTC | CAWTPGGDGKNIQYF
TRBJ2-7 | 14 | TRBD2 | TRBV27 | - | TGTGCCAGCAGTCGTAGCGGGAGAGTATACGAGCAGTACTTC | CASSRSGRVYEQYF
TRBJ1-2 | 13 | - | TRBV30 | - | TGTGCCTGGAGTGTAGGTCCCACCTATGGCTACACCTTC | CAWSVGPTYGYTF
TRBJ1-2 | 15 | - | TRBV3-1/TRBV3-2 | - | TGTGCCAGCAGCCAAGGAGGGGCCAGGGGCTATGGCTACACCTTC | CASSQGGARGYGYTF
TRBJ2-1 | 17 | TRBD2 | TRBV4-1 | - | TGCGCCAGCAGCCAGTTGGGACTAGCGGGAGCCTACAATGAGCAGTTCTTC | CASSQLGLAGAYNEQFF
TRBJ2-1 | 18 | TRBD2 | TRBV7-8 | - | TGTGCCAGCAGCCCGAAGCTAGCGGGAGGGCACTTCGGGCATGAGCAGTTCTTC | CASSPKLAGGHFGHEQFF
TRBJ2-7 | 12 | - | TRBV10-3 | - | TGTGCCATCAGTGTTACGTCCTACGAGCAGTACTTC | CAISVTSYEQYF
TRBJ2-2 | 13 | TRBD1 | TRBV14 | once | TGTGCCAGCAGCAGACAGGGCCGCGGGGAGCTGTTTTTT | CASSRQGRGELFF
TRBJ1-1 | 12 | - | TRBV19 | - | TGTGCCAGTAGTGAAAAGGGGGGTGAAGCTTTCTTT | CASSEKGGEAFF
TRBJ1-1 | 16 | TRBD1 | TRBV19 | - | TGTGCCAGTAGTCTAAGACAGGGCGAGGGGAACACTGAAGCTTTCTTT | CASSLRQGEGNTEAFF
TRBJ1-5 | 16 | - | TRBV18 | - | TGTGCCAGCTCACCACAGTTCGCGTATAGCAATCAGCCCCAGCATTTT | CASSPQFAYSNQPQHF
TRBJ2-7 | 15 | TRBD1 | TRBV5-6 | - | TGTGCCAGCAGCCCCGACAGGGGGCGCTCCTACGAGCAGTACTTC | CASSPDRGRSYEQYF
TRBJ1-2 | 16 | TRBD1 | TRBV6-5 | - | TGTGCCAGCAGTTACTCCCGGACAGGGGGAGGCTATGGCTACACCTTC | CASSYSRTGGGYGYTF
TRBJ1-5 | 12 | - | TRBV7-9 | - | TGTGCCAGCAGCTTTGGAGTGGAGCCCCAGCATTTT | CASSFGVEPQHF
TRBJ1-1 | 11 | - | TRBV12-2 | - | TGTGCAAGTCGCCCCCAGGAAAAAGCTTTCTTT | CASRPQEKAFF
TRBJ1-2 | 12 | - | TRBV29-1 | - | TGCAGCCTATCCGGGACCTCGGGTGGCTACACCTTC | CSLSGTSGGYTF
TRBJ1-1 | 14 | - | TRBV5-1 | - | TGCGCCAGCAGCTTACGGGGGTTGAACACTGAAGCTTTCTTT | CASSLRGLNTEAFF